This TCR beta chain originates from a study of blood T cell repertoires in COVID-19. Germline lookup yields CDR1 MNHNS and CDR2 SASEGT. CDR3 length: 14 amino acids. The J segment lost 9 bases and the V segment lost 2 bases, leaving 4 bases of the junction unmatched. This table comes from immunoSEQ multiplex PCR, and its TCRdb copy is limited to in-frame clones, with some not included. The sample contains under 200,000 clones, 70% to 90% of which appear only once. Patients from Seattle were sampled longitudinally, starting during active infection. The chain links TRBV6-1 to TRBJ1-6; 7 bases line up with TRBD1. Sequencing was done on a sample of peripheral blood. This sequence was found in a man in his sixties with COVID-19, enrolled during active disease. The CDR3 here is CASSESGGSSPLHF. The CDR3 DNA reads TGTGCCAGCAGTGAATCAGGGGGGAGTTCACCCCTCCACTTT.